Detailed here is one T cell receptor (beta chain). Its antigen remains unidentified. PCR involved 60 Vbeta and 13 Jbeta primers. Assay used: immunoSEQ multiplex PCR; TCRdb lists only in-frame clones, some missing. The sample lists 200,000 to 250,000 clones, roughly 87% seen once, with 5.4% in the top ten. The data were taken from a study of cytomegalovirus exposure and HLA in healthy donors. Overall study findings and caveats: Presence/absence analyses rested on an assumption that sequencing depth was roughly uniform across donors.

Germline loops: CDR1 LNHDA, CDR2 SQIVND (reference sequence). V lost 6 bases to trimming and J lost 4 bases, with 17 bases between them. The CDR3 is made up of 15 amino acids. The clonotype comes from a woman aged 35 to 49 in good health and CMV-seropositive. The sequencing input was PBMCs. The rearrangement joins TRBV19 to TRBJ2-3; possible D gene TRBD1, 6 bases. The CDR3 DNA sequence: TGTGCCAGTAGAGATAGGGGGTCAAAACCAGATACGCAGTATTTT. Translated: CASRDRGSKPDTQYF.